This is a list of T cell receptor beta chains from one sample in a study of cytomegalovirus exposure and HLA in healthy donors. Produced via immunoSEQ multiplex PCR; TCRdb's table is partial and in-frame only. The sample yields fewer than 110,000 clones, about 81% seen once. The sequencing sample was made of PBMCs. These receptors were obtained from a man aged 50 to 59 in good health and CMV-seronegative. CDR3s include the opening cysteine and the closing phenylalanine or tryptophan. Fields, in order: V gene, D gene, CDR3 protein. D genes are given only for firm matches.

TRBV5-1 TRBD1 CASSSDRGRHEQYF
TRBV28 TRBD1 CASSTGGSTEAFF
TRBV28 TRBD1 CASSSSGKGTGSTDTQYF
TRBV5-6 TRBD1 CASSLGQGISYNEQFF
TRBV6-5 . CASRITVTDTQYF
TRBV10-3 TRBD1 CASGQESYGQYF
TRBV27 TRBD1 CASSVTGGRTEAFF
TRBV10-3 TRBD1 CAISEGQGGEKLFF
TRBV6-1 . CASSGHFGGPGTEAFF
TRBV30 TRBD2 CAWSTGLAGAEQFF
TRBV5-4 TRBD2 CASSLGLAGAGETQYF